This T cell receptor (beta chain) comes out of a study of regulatory T cells in long-lasting Graves disease. Looked up from germline, CDR1 is SGHNT and CDR2 is YENEEA. CDR3 length: 17 amino acids. Unmatched junction bases numbered 6, after V lost 1 base and J lost 3 bases. The time point is: newly diagnosed GD, antithyroid drugs for less than 3 months. TCR sequences were obtained from RNA taken from PBMCs. Graves' disease diagnoses followed American Thyroid Association guidelines. iRepertoire HTBI primers and Arm-PCR of CDR3 regions built TCR beta libraries. TCRdb analysed the multiplex PCR reads with MiXCR anew, one entry per CDR3 protein. This sample has hundreds of thousands of distinct CDR3 sequences, with roughly 15% found just once. Overall study results and limits: Sharing of public clonotypes was greater in persistent patients (under 3,000) than in new patients (approximately 940).

This clonotype appeared many times. The antigen remains unidentified. These data were likewise used in another study, on T cells in Graves' hyperthyroidism and ophthalmopathy.

This receptor was taken from a woman aged 35 to 49 with Graves disease. Sequenced material: peripheral blood mononuclear cells (PBMCs), taken at new diagnosis, from a patient treated with antithyroid drugs. The chain has TRBV11-3 and TRBJ2-2; TRBD1 matches at 9 bases. Here the CDR3 DNA reads TGTGCCAGCAGCTTAGTCCGGGACAGGGACGACACCGGGGAGCTGTTTTTT. Translated: CASSLVRDRDDTGELFF.